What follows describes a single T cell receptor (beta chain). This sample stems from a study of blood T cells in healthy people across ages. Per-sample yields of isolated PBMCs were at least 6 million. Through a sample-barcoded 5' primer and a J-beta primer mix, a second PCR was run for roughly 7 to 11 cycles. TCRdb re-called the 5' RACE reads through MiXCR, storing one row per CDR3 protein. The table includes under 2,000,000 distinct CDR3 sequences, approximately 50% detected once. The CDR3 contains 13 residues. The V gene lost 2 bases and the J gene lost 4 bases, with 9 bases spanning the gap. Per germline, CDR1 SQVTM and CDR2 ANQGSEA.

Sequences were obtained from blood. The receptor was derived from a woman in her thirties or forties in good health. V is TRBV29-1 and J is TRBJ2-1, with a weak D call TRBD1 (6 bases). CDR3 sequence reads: CSVERTAYNEQFF. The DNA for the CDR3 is TGCAGCGTTGAAAGGACAGCTTACAATGAGCAGTTCTTC.